These 13 T cell receptor beta chains were all obtained from the same sample, sequenced in a study of blood T cell repertoires in COVID-19. The method was immunoSEQ multiplex PCR; TCRdb's version includes in-frame clones alone and lacks a portion of them. The sample records around 150,000 clones, over 80% being singletons. The sequenced sample was peripheral blood. These receptors originate from a woman of 80 years or more with active or convalescent COVID-19.

This chain uses TRBV5-4 with TRBJ2-1, with a tentative D call TRBD2 (5 bases). V was pared by 0 bases and J by 0 bases, with 7 bases between. The CDR3 has 15 residues. Germline V gene sequence: CDR1 SGHNT, CDR2 YYREEE (reference sequence). The CDR3 DNA reads as TGTGCCAGCAGCTTGGGAGGGTCCTCCTACAATGAGCAGTTCTTC. It codes for CASSLGGSSYNEQFF.

This clone was counted a few times. This rearrangement joins TRBV10-3 to TRBJ1-1; tentatively, D is TRBD1 (6 bases). Trimming took 5 bases from V and 5 from J, leaving 18 bases between them. Germline V gene data show CDR1 as ENHRY and CDR2 as SYGVKD. This CDR3 has 15 amino acids. The CDR3 DNA reads TGTGCCATCAGTCGGGAGGGGGGCGTCTCGACTGAAGCTTTCTTT. Residues: CAISREGGVSTEAFF.

The V and J genes are TRBV5-4 and TRBJ2-5, with 12 bases identical to TRBD2. Germline lookup yields CDR1 SGHNT and CDR2 YYREEE (reference sequence). The V and J ends lost 0 bases and 3 bases, in that order; junction bases with no gene match: 6. The CDR3 contains 17 residues. The CDR3 nucleotides are TGTGCCAGCAGCTTGGCCGGGACTAGCGGGCGAAAAGAGACCCAGTACTTC. Translation: CASSLAGTSGRKETQYF. Full variable domain (missing parts from reference TRBV5-4 and TRBJ2-5): ETGVTQSPTHLIKTRGQQVTLRCSSQSGHNTVSWYQQALGQGPQFIFQYYREEENGRGNFPPRFSGLQFPNYSSELNVNALELDDSALYLCASSLAGTSGRKETQYFGPGTRLLVL.

The genes are TRBV5-1 and TRBJ2-2, with no clear D. The germline V gene encodes CDR1 SGHRS and CDR2 YFSETQ. V lost 3 bases and J 5 bases, leaving 8 bases between the germline ends. This CDR3 is 13 amino acids long. CDR3 nucleotide sequence: TGCGCCAGCAGCTCGGGTGGAACCGGGGAGCTGTTTTTT. Translated, it gives CASSSGGTGELFF.

The chain has TRBV7-9 and TRBJ1-1, with D tentatively TRBD1 (5 bases). Germline CDR1 is SEHNR and CDR2 is FQNEAQ (reference sequence). V lost 2 bases and J lost 1, with 8 bases in between. The CDR3 consists of 14 residues. The CDR3 sequence: CASSLSRENTEAFF. CDR3 coding DNA: TGTGCCAGCAGCTTATCCAGGGAGAACACTGAAGCTTTCTTT.

The J gene is TRBJ2-3, the V gene TRBV29-1; 9 bases agree with TRBD2. The germline V gene has CDR1 SQVTM and CDR2 ANQGSEA. This CDR3 spans 15 amino acids. With 4 bases clipped from V and 4 bases from J, the junction kept 9 bases outside the gene matches. The CDR3 DNA sequence: TGCAGCGTTGCCCCCCAGCGGGGGGTCGCAGATACGCAGTATTTT. It yields the protein CSVAPQRGVADTQYF.

The chain has TRBV6-5 and TRBJ2-2; 8 bases fit TRBD2. CDR1 and CDR2 (germline): MNHEY, SVGAGI. With V trimmed by 2 bases and J by 4 bases, 3 bases remained unmatched. This CDR3 region has 15 residues. CDR3 sequence (DNA): TGTGCCAGCAGTTACGGCGGGGGGCTCACCGGGGAGCTGTTTTTT. Residues: CASSYGGGLTGELFF.

This sequence joins TRBV5-6 and TRBJ2-2; D is unclear. V lost 0 bases, J lost 5 bases, and 5 bases lay in between. CDR1 and CDR2 (germline): SGHDT, YYEEEE. This CDR3 region has 13 residues. The CDR3 DNA sequence: TGTGCCAGCAGCTTGGTCCCGACCGGGGAGCTGTTTTTT. This sequence encodes CASSLVPTGELFF.

The V gene is TRBV20-1, the J gene TRBJ2-7; 7 positions match TRBD2. The CDR3 is made up of 11 amino acids. Losses at the gene ends were 7 bases for V and 6 bases for J; bases not matched to a gene: 6. Germline CDR1 and CDR2: DFQATT and SNEGSKA (reference sequence). CDR3 in amino acids: CSGSWGGEQYF. Here the CDR3 DNA reads TGCAGTGGCTCGTGGGGGGGCGAGCAGTACTTC.

The V gene is TRBV27, the J gene TRBJ1-1, with D unclear. Germline lookup yields CDR1 MNHEY and CDR2 SMNVEV (reference sequence). The CDR3 contains 13 residues. V lost 3 bases and J 1 base, leaving 6 bases between the germline ends. The CDR3 loop is CASSFAENTEAFF. Here the CDR3 DNA reads TGTGCCAGCAGTTTTGCGGAGAACACTGAAGCTTTCTTT.

This sequence joins TRBV6-5 and TRBJ1-2; D is possibly TRBD1 (6 bases). Trimming took 5 bases from V and 3 from J, leaving 13 bases between them. The CDR3 runs to 14 residues. CDR1 MNHEY and CDR2 SVGAGI come from the germline V gene. This chain's CDR3 is CASSITGHDYGYTF. The CDR3, as DNA: TGTGCCAGCAGTATTACGGGACACGACTATGGCTACACCTTC.

This clone has just a few counts. This chain links TRBV18 with TRBJ1-5; D is perhaps TRBD1 (6 bases). Germline loops: CDR1 KGHSH, CDR2 LQKENI. CDR3 length equals 17 residues. With 3 bases removed from V and 4 bases from J, the gap between germline ends came to 19 bases. CDR3 residues: CASSPIHPAGTNQPQHF. The CDR3 DNA follows: TGTGCCAGCTCACCTATACATCCCGCCGGGACAAATCAGCCCCAGCATTTT. The full variable domain, its missing parts supplied by reference TRBV18 and TRBJ1-5, is NAGVMQNPRHLVRRRGQEARLRCSPMKGHSHVYWYRQLPEEGLKFMVYLQKENIIDESGMPKERFSAEFPKEGPSILRIQQVVRGDSAAYFCASSPIHPAGTNQPQHFGDGTRLSIL.

This clone was found once. The rearrangement links TRBV6-6 to TRBJ1-5, with TRBD1 matching over 8 bases. Germline CDR1 and CDR2: MNHNY and SVGAGI (reference sequence). The trim removed 5 bases at V and 8 bases at J, leaving 5 bases unmatched. The CDR3 runs to 13 residues. CDR3 nucleotides: TGTGCCAGCAGTGTCTTGACAGGGGAGCCCCAGCATTTT. It translates to CASSVLTGEPQHF.